This T cell receptor (beta chain) was identified in a study of cytotoxic CD8 clonotypes in ibrutinib-treated CLL. Study in general: Response material was collected after a median around 12 months of treatment, range 6 to 36.

Clones were sequenced by immunoSEQ multiplex PCR, and TCRdb holds only the in-frame ones, with some missing. This sample has almost 250,000 clones, with roughly 70% found just once. The CDR3 loop spans 14 amino acids. Per the germline V gene, CDR1 is SEHNR and CDR2 is FQNEAQ (reference sequence). The V end lost 4 bases, the J end lost 7 bases, and 13 bases lay between the germline ends. Around 1.8 micrograms of genomic DNA came from cryopreserved PBMCs for TCR beta libraries. This specimen was PBMCs, taken after 24 months of ibrutinib treatment. This sequence originates from a human donor with chronic lymphocytic leukemia. The chain employs TRBV7-9 and TRBJ1-4, with a tentative D call TRBD1 (6 bases). The CDR3 loop reads CASSSTGSGEKLFF. Here the CDR3 DNA reads TGTGCCAGCAGCTCCACAGGGTCGGGTGAAAAACTGTTTTTT.